This entry describes one T cell receptor beta chain. The antigen it binds to is not known. The input lacks base qualities; no much larger clone sits a single base away. This specimen belongs to a study of control samples from healthy donors and cancer patients (dated by TCRdb to the early 2020s). Libraries came from the immunoSEQ multiplex PCR assay. TCRdb holds this immuneACCESS table with in-frame rearrangements only. Some clones are missing; in checked studies, unresolved V genes explain under half, and the rest has no known cause. The sample data list about 130,000 clones, and around 90% of these were observed just once. The ten largest make up 2.5% to 3% of the sample. Sequencing was performed on blood. The origin of this receptor is a man in his forties in good health.

The CDR3 here reads CASSLGTGGSEKLFF. The nucleotide sequence is given as TGTGCCAGCAGCTTGGGCACAGGGGGAAGTGAAAAACTGTTTTTT. The chain is assembled from TRBV5-4 and TRBJ1-4; TRBD1 fits 8 bases in the junction. The CDR3 has 15 amino acids, counting the end cysteine and phenylalanine. Only the CDR3 part of the read is kept: 45 bases, read in frame from the first base. At the junction V is shortened by 0 bases and J by 7 bases; bases outside the gene matches: 5. Reading the germline V gene (reference sequence) gives CDR1 SGHNT and CDR2 YYREEE.